This T cell receptor (beta chain) was sequenced for a study of neurological immune-mediated disorders. This clonotype turned up a few times. The time point is: longitudinal time-point 2. From germline, CDR1 is SNHLY and CDR2 FYNNEI. The CDR3 is 13 amino acids. The V end lost 7 bases, the J end lost 7 bases, and 15 bases lay between the germline ends. A 10-nucleotide random UMI tagged transcripts in template-switch 5'RACE cDNA synthesis. In TCRdb, the 5' RACE reads were re-called with MiXCR into one record per CDR3 protein. The table records approximately 85,000 distinct CDR3 sequences, about 12% of them present only once.

The chain is built from TRBV2 and TRBJ2-3; maybe TRBD1 (5 bases). This receptor was taken from a female donor with HTLV-1-associated myelopathy (HAM/TSP). Input material: PBMCs. The CDR3 spells CASTERGTNTQYF. CDR3 DNA: TGTGCCAGCACGGAAAGGGGAACAAATACGCAGTATTTT.